The 32 T cell receptor beta chains below come from one sample, sequenced in a study of shared clonotypes between healthy human individuals. Naive CD8 populations comprised CD45RO-negative cells positively selected for CCR7, excluding terminally differentiated effector memory CD45RA+ cells. Repertoires were generated with immunoSEQ multiplex PCR, while TCRdb's copy carries only in-frame clones and drops some. The table shows hundreds of thousands of clones, with 92% occurring only once. The specimen sequenced was naive CD8+ T cells sorted from blood. The receptors derive from a man aged 25 to 40 in good health.

V gene TRBV7-6 combines with J gene TRBJ2-3; D might be TRBD1 or TRBD2, each matching 5 bases. The CDR3 spans 16 residues. Trimming stripped 5 bases from V and 2 bases from J, with 17 bases between. Germline V lookup: CDR1 SGHVS, CDR2 FNYEAQ. CDR3 in DNA: TGTGCCAGCAGCGGTCACCGAGGGGTTCCCACAGATACGCAGTATTTT. Translated, it gives CASSGHRGVPTDTQYF.

The chain links TRBV11-2 to TRBJ1-1; 9 bases fit TRBD1. The trim removed 3 bases at V and 0 bases at J, leaving 8 bases unmatched. The CDR3 has 17 residues. Germline V gene sequence: CDR1 SGHAT, CDR2 FQNNGV. The CDR3 DNA is TGTGCCAGCAGCTTGGCTGGGACAGGGACTTTGAACACTGAAGCTTTCTTT. The encoded protein is CASSLAGTGTLNTEAFF.

The chain is built from TRBV5-4 and TRBJ1-3; no definite D call. This CDR3 region has 14 residues. CDR1 and CDR2 from the germline V gene are SGHNT and YYREEE (reference sequence). Between the trimmed V and J ends, which lost 4 bases and 2 bases, there was a span of 10 bases. CDR3 protein: CASSGGSAGNTIYF. CDR3 coding DNA: TGTGCCAGCAGCGGAGGGAGCGCTGGAAACACCATATATTTT.

Only a few counts were recorded for this clone. The rearrangement uses TRBV7-9 and TRBJ2-7; D unresolved. CDR3 length: 12 amino acids. V was clipped by 1 base and J by 3 bases, with 4 bases between them. CDR1 and CDR2 from the germline V gene are SEHNR and FQNEAQ (reference sequence). The CDR3 sequence is CASSLVNYEQYF. The DNA for the CDR3 is TGTGCCAGCAGCTTAGTCAACTACGAGCAGTACTTC.

V usage is TRBV6-1 and J usage is TRBJ2-7; D remains ambiguous. V was shortened by 2 bases and J by 6 bases, with 20 bases between the two germline ends. There are 16 residues in the CDR3. Germline assignment: CDR1 MNHNS and CDR2 SASEGT. The CDR3 bases are TGTGCCAGCAGTGAAAATTACGGAACTCTAAAACCCGAGCAGTACTTC. Translated, it gives CASSENYGTLKPEQYF.

The V gene is TRBV9, the J gene TRBJ2-5; 7 bases agree with TRBD1. This CDR3 has 15 amino acids. Germline lookup yields CDR1 SGDLS and CDR2 YYNGEE. The V gene end was trimmed by 0 bases and the J gene end by 2 bases; junction bases not matched to a gene: 4. CDR3 in DNA: TGTGCCAGCAGCGTAGGGTTGGGACAGCAAGAGACCCAGTACTTC. As protein: CASSVGLGQQETQYF.

The chain is built from TRBV30 and TRBJ2-2; D call uncertain. The germline V and J ends were trimmed by 0 bases and 7 bases, with 6 bases remaining between them. The germline gives CDR1 GTSNPN, CDR2 SVGIG (reference sequence). The CDR3 sequence is 12 residues long. CDR3 nucleotides: TGTGCCTGGAGTGTTCAGTTCGGGGAGCTGTTTTTT. Its translation is CAWSVQFGELFF.

In DNA form, the CDR3 reads TGTGCCAGCAGCACAGGGTATTACGAGCAGTACTTC. Amino acid sequence: CASSTGYYEQYF. The chain recombines TRBV2 with TRBJ2-7, with D possibly being TRBD1 (6 bases). V shed 6 bases and J shed 4 bases, with 10 bases lying between them. This CDR3 is built from 12 residues. From germline, CDR1 is SNHLY and CDR2 FYNNEI. The full variable domain, with the rest looked up from reference TRBV2 and TRBJ2-7, is EPEVTQTPSHQVTQMGQEVILRCVPISNHLYFYWYRQILGQKVEFLVSFYNNEISEKSEIFDDQFSVERPDGSNFTLKIRSTKLEDSAMYFCASSTGYYEQYFGPGTRLTVT.

The chain couples TRBV13 to TRBJ2-1; 8 bases match TRBD2. CDR1 and CDR2 (germline): PRHDT, FYEKMQ (reference sequence). Unmatched junction bases numbered 6, after V lost 8 bases and J lost 0 bases. The length of the CDR3 is 15 residues. The CDR3 protein is CASLRGGSSYNEQFF. Written as DNA, the CDR3 is TGTGCCAGCTTGCGCGGGGGGAGCTCCTACAATGAGCAGTTCTTC.

The gene calls are TRBV5-8 and TRBJ1-1; D unresolved. V was cut by 3 bases and J by 2 bases, with 8 bases left in between. Germline CDR1 is SGHTS and CDR2 is YDEGEE. The CDR3 has 13 amino acids. The CDR3 sequence is CASSSFENTEAFF. CDR3 DNA sequence: TGTGCCAGCAGCTCCTTCGAAAACACTGAAGCTTTCTTT.

CDR3 coding DNA: TGCGCCAGCAGCCAAGATTGGGCAGGGGGCTACACCGGGGAGCTGTTTTTT. Its translation is CASSQDWAGGYTGELFF. The chain is built from TRBV4-1 and TRBJ2-2; 8 positions match TRBD1. CDR3 size: 17 residues. V trimming: 0 bases; J trimming: 3 bases; junction bases outside the gene matches: 6. Germline assignment: CDR1 MGHRA and CDR2 YSYEKL.

The V call is TRBV28, the J call TRBJ2-3; TRBD1 agrees at 12 bases. The CDR3 spans 16 residues. Trimming cost V 3 bases and J 3 bases; bases outside gene matches: 4. CDR1 MDHEN and CDR2 SYDVKM come from the germline V gene. This CDR3 is CASSFGTGGLTDTQYF. In nucleotides, the CDR3 is TGTGCCAGCAGTTTTGGGACAGGGGGCCTTACAGATACGCAGTATTTT.

A note on this clone: Other DNA sequences in the sample encode the same CDR3. This chain connects TRBV27 to TRBJ1-1, with D unresolved. Trimming stripped 2 bases from V and 1 base from J, with 5 bases between. CDR1 is MNHEY, CDR2 SMNVEV, per germline (reference sequence). The CDR3 spans 13 residues. The chain's CDR3 is CASSLLENTEAFF. CDR3 DNA sequence: TGTGCCAGCAGTTTACTAGAGAACACTGAAGCTTTCTTT.

The chain employs TRBV6-6 and TRBJ2-1; the D is unclear. Germline V gene lookup returns CDR1 MNHNY and CDR2 SVGAGI (reference sequence). V gave up 0 bases and J gave up 9 bases, with 12 bases separating them. The CDR3 runs 14 residues. In DNA, the CDR3 is TGTGCCAGCAGTTACTCATCCTACCCCGCTGAGCAGTTCTTC. This codes for CASSYSSYPAEQFF.

The V and J genes are TRBV9 and TRBJ2-2; TRBD2 agrees at 13 bases. V lost 4 bases and J lost 6; bases outside the gene matches: 6. Germline CDR1 is SGDLS and CDR2 is YYNGEE. This CDR3 is built from 16 residues. The CDR3 loop is CASSPRTSGRPGELFF. Written as DNA, the CDR3 is TGTGCCAGCAGCCCACGGACTAGCGGGAGACCCGGGGAGCTGTTTTTT. The variable domain in full, completed from reference TRBV9 and TRBJ2-2, reads DSGVTQTPKHLITATGQRVTLRCSPRSGDLSVYWYQQSLDQGLQFLIQYYNGEERAKGNILERFSAQQFPDLHSELNLSSLELGDSALYFCASSPRTSGRPGELFFGEGSRLTVL.

This chain links TRBV4-1 with TRBJ1-2; 7 nucleotides match TRBD1. The CDR3 contains 14 residues. J was trimmed by 6 bases and V by 3 bases; bases with no gene match: 7. Looked up from germline, CDR1 is MGHRA and CDR2 is YSYEKL. The CDR3 region has the DNA TGCGCCAGCAGCCATTGGACAGGACCAAATGGCTACACCTTC. Amino acids: CASSHWTGPNGYTF.

This clone was picked up a small number of times. The rearrangement joins TRBV5-5 to TRBJ1-5; D remains ambiguous. The V end lost 0 bases, the J end lost 0 bases, and 7 bases lay between the germline ends. Germline V CDR1 and CDR2: SGHKS, YYEKEE (reference sequence). This CDR3 region has 15 residues. CDR3 in amino acids: CASSLGDSSNQPQHF. In DNA form, the CDR3 reads TGTGCCAGCAGCTTGGGAGACTCTAGCAATCAGCCCCAGCATTTT.

This clone was detected only once. The chain links TRBV9 to TRBJ2-1; the D is unclear. With 4 bases removed from V and 2 bases from J, the gap between germline ends came to 7 bases. CDR3 length: 13 amino acids. CDR1 SGDLS and CDR2 YYNGEE come from the germline V gene. The CDR3 region is CASSPPTYNEQFF. CDR3 DNA: TGTGCCAGCAGCCCCCCCACCTACAATGAGCAGTTCTTC.

This chain connects TRBV4-1 to TRBJ2-2, with D uncertain. CDR3 length equals 14 residues. CDR1 is MGHRA and CDR2 is YSYEKL in the germline V gene. The V gene lost 0 bases and the J gene lost 4 bases, with 6 bases spanning the gap. The CDR3 here is CASSQDRTTGELFF. CDR3 coding DNA: TGCGCCAGCAGCCAAGACAGGACCACCGGGGAGCTGTTTTTT.

This chain uses TRBV4-1 with TRBJ2-2; D gene unclear. CDR1 is MGHRA and CDR2 is YSYEKL in the germline V gene. V lost 1 base, J lost 9 bases, and 15 bases lay in between. The CDR3 length is 15 residues. The chain's CDR3 is CASSQVLAGGRELFF. The CDR3 region has the DNA TGCGCCAGCAGCCAAGTCTTAGCTGGCGGCCGGGAGCTGTTTTTT.

This chain links TRBV5-4 with TRBJ2-1, with D tentatively TRBD1 (5 bases). Germline lookup yields CDR1 SGHNT and CDR2 YYREEE (reference sequence). CDR3 length: 13 amino acids. The V and J ends lost 4 bases and 8 bases respectively, with 13 bases between them. For the CDR3, the DNA is TGTGCCAGCAGCGTGACAGCGACCGATGAGCAGTTCTTC. Its translation is CASSVTATDEQFF.

V gene TRBV13 combines with J gene TRBJ1-1; D not resolved. Germline loops: CDR1 PRHDT, CDR2 FYEKMQ (reference sequence). The ends were cut back, 6 bases at V and 3 bases at J, with 17 bases in the middle. The CDR3 runs to 15 residues. CDR3 in DNA: TGTGCCAGCAGTACTCCCTCCGGGAAGGACACTGAAGCTTTCTTT. It yields the protein CASSTPSGKDTEAFF.

The genes are TRBV28 and TRBJ2-3; 9 nucleotides match TRBD1. The CDR3 length is 14 residues. Germline values: CDR1 MDHEN, CDR2 SYDVKM. Trimming at V came to 6 bases and at J to 2 bases, leaving 3 bases not matched to a gene. In DNA form, the CDR3 reads TGTGCCAGCAGCTGGACAGGGGACACAGATACGCAGTATTTT. Translated: CASSWTGDTDTQYF.

This chain connects TRBV5-1 to TRBJ2-1, with 7 bases that match TRBD1. The ends lost 6 bases at V and 1 base at J; junction bases unmatched: 7. Germline V gene sequence: CDR1 SGHRS, CDR2 YFSETQ. There are 15 residues in the CDR3. CDR3 nucleotide sequence: TGCGCCAGCAAAGACAGGGCTAATTCCTACAATGAGCAGTTCTTC. This gives the protein CASKDRANSYNEQFF.

This sequence joins TRBV6-4 and TRBJ1-5; D is uncertain. The CDR3 sequence is 13 residues long. With 2 bases removed from V and 3 bases from J, the gap between germline ends came to 5 bases. The V gene's germline CDR1 is MRHNA and CDR2 SNTAGT. The CDR3 loop reads CASSDGFNQPQHF. Here the CDR3 DNA reads TGTGCCAGCAGTGACGGCTTCAATCAGCCCCAGCATTTT.

The V gene is TRBV28, the J gene TRBJ1-3; D is unresolved. The V end was cut by 6 bases, the J end by 3 bases, with 9 bases between. Germline CDR1 and CDR2: MDHEN and SYDVKM. CDR3 length: 13 amino acids. The CDR3 protein is CASSPDGGNTIYF. The CDR3, as DNA: TGTGCCAGCAGCCCGGATGGTGGAAACACCATATATTTT.

The chain has TRBV4-1 and TRBJ2-7; D not certain. The V gene lost 4 bases and the J gene lost 3 bases, with 13 bases spanning the gap. CDR1 MGHRA and CDR2 YSYEKL come from the germline V gene. The CDR3 is made up of 14 amino acids. CDR3 sequence: CASSLRSTLYEQYF. For the CDR3, the DNA is TGCGCCAGCAGCCTCCGGAGTACGCTCTACGAGCAGTACTTC.

This chain connects TRBV15 to TRBJ2-5; unclear D gene. The J call is uncertain, as TRBJ2-7 better fits the DNA end. Germline V lookup: CDR1 LNHNV, CDR2 YYDKDF (reference sequence). The CDR3 extends over 12 amino acids. CDR3 amino acids: CATSRDSPEQYF. The CDR3 nucleotides are TGTGCCACCAGCAGAGATTCGCCCGAGCAGTACTTC.

The chain uses TRBV27 and TRBJ2-1, with 8 bases aligning to TRBD2. From germline, CDR1 is MNHEY and CDR2 SMNVEV (reference sequence). The CDR3 contains 14 residues. V was clipped by 6 bases and J by 4 bases; unmatched bases: 5. CDR3 sequence: CASRLGGGYNEQFF. CDR3 nucleotides: TGTGCCAGCAGACTCGGGGGGGGATACAATGAGCAGTTCTTC.

This rearrangement joins TRBV27 to TRBJ1-5; tentatively, D is TRBD1 (5 bases). CDR1 and CDR2 (germline): MNHEY, SMNVEV (reference sequence). Trimming took off 3 bases at V and 4 bases at J, with 10 bases between the two ends. The CDR3 length is 14 residues. The chain's CDR3 is CASSFLGENQPQHF. CDR3 nucleotides: TGTGCCAGCAGTTTCCTAGGGGAAAATCAGCCCCAGCATTTT.

The chain is built from TRBV6-1 and TRBJ2-2, with D possibly matching TRBD1 (6 bases). CDR3 length: 16 residues. The V end was cut by 0 bases, the J end by 7 bases, with 15 bases between. Germline CDR1 is MNHNS and CDR2 is SASEGT. The CDR3 DNA reads as TGTGCCAGCAGTGAAGCGGCTACCGAGGGGGTCGGGGAGCTGTTTTTT. It translates to CASSEAATEGVGELFF.

Of note for this clone: The DNA is left out, because the CDR3 cannot be placed on it with certainty; the CDR3 is given as TCRdb lists it. J is TRBJ1-1 and V is TRBV12-1; TRBD1, as called in the table, went unchecked against the DNA. TRBV12-1 counts as a pseudogene. The CDR3 has 16 amino acids, counting both end residues. The CDR3 loop is CASSFAVGTANTEAFF.